Sequencing of this T cell receptor beta chain was carried out in a study of blood T cell repertoires in COVID-19. Overall study context: Specimens from acute and convalescent COVID-19 originated in the United States, Italy and Spain. From T cells, B-cell-depleted T cells, or PBMCs came the material, which was cDNA or gDNA.

Trimming took 5 bases from V and 4 from J, leaving 12 bases between them. The CDR3 spans 14 residues. Per germline, CDR1 MNHEY and CDR2 SMNVEV (reference sequence). In the original workflow: For nucleated cells, counts were estimated from reference gene primer amplification. The repertoire was sequenced with immunoSEQ multiplex PCR; TCRdb's copy has only in-frame clones and lacks some. The D gene and trimming were derived from the DNA, and the V and J assignments and clone size from that table. Here the sample spans about 140,000 clones, 82% being singletons. The rearrangement links TRBV27 to TRBJ1-5; no clear D. The sample taken for sequencing was peripheral blood. The TCR was taken from a woman of 80 years or more with acute or convalescent COVID-19. CDR3 coding DNA: TGTGCCAGCAGTCCCTCCCCCCGGAATCAGCCCCAGCATTTT. Residues: CASSPSPRNQPQHF.